This passage covers 32 T cell receptor beta chains from one sample sequenced in a study of blood T cell repertoires in COVID-19 (TCRdb year 2020). Preparation of the library involved the immunoSEQ multiplex PCR assay. TCRdb stores this immuneACCESS table with in-frame sequences only. Part of the clones is absent; in the studies checked, under half of the shortfall reflects unresolved V genes, and no reason is known for the rest. The sample data list around 400,000 clones, and more than 70% of these were observed just once. The ten top clones hold 1.4% of the sample. The sequenced material came from PBMCs or T cells enriched from blood (not recorded which). The source of these receptors is a woman under 30 who had been exposed to COVID-19.

The chain links TRBV3-1 (or the pseudogene TRBV3-2) to TRBJ1-6; 7 positions match TRBD1. Germline-derived CDR1 and CDR2 are LGHDT and YNNKEL (reference sequence). J lost 3 bases, V lost 1 base, and 6 bases had no gene match. The CDR3 is 17 residues long. The CDR3, as DNA: TGTGCCAGCAGCCAAGGATCCGACAGGGACTATAATTCACCCCTCCACTTT. Its protein is CASSQGSDRDYNSPLHF.

The V and J genes are TRBV28 and TRBJ1-2; weak D call: TRBD1 (5 bases). The germline CDR1 and CDR2 sequences are MDHEN and SYDVKM. Trimming removed 7 bases at V and 5 bases at J, with 23 bases between. This CDR3 is built from 16 residues. This CDR3 reads CASTSFGAPLGYGYTF. CDR3 nucleotides: TGTGCCAGCACCTCTTTTGGGGCCCCGTTGGGGTATGGCTACACCTTC.

J is TRBJ2-7 and V is TRBV4-1; 9 nucleotides match TRBD1. Germline V gene lookup returns CDR1 MGHRA and CDR2 YSYEKL. This CDR3 contains 15 residues. V lost 4 bases to trimming and J lost 3 bases; unmatched junction nucleotides: 7. DNA of the CDR3: TGCGCCAGCAGCCCTTCGGGACAGGGAGGCTACGAGCAGTACTTC. It codes for CASSPSGQGGYEQYF.

The chain is built from TRBV5-1 and TRBJ2-7; 7 positions agree with TRBD2. The CDR3 totals 17 residues. The J segment lost 2 bases and the V segment lost 4 bases, leaving 15 bases of the junction unmatched. CDR1 and CDR2 from the germline V gene are SGHRS and YFSETQ. The CDR3 DNA follows: TGCGCCAGCAGCCTAACCCCCCAGCGGGGCAGCCCCTACGAGCAGTACTTC. This encodes CASSLTPQRGSPYEQYF.

This rearrangement joins TRBV4-3 to TRBJ1-4; 7 bases fit TRBD1. The V gene's germline CDR1 is LGHNA and CDR2 YSLEER. This CDR3 spans 15 amino acids. With 4 bases clipped from V and 7 bases from J, the junction kept 9 bases outside the gene matches. The CDR3 spells CASSRFTGDSEKLFF. In nucleotides, the CDR3 is TGCGCCAGCAGCCGCTTTACAGGGGATAGTGAAAAACTGTTTTTT.

This clone was seen a single time. This chain uses TRBV10-3 with TRBJ2-7; TRBD1 agrees at 7 bases. J lost 2 bases, V lost 4 bases, and 11 bases had no gene match. The CDR3 runs to 16 residues. Germline CDR1 and CDR2: ENHRY and SYGVKD. The CDR3 DNA sequence: TGTGCCATCAGTGGGGGTGAAGGGACAGCCACCTACGAGCAGTACTTC. Amino acids: CAISGGEGTATYEQYF.

This clone occurred a few times. This chain connects TRBV4-1 to TRBJ2-2; 7 nucleotides line up with TRBD1. The CDR3 is 14 residues long. V was clipped by 4 bases and J by 4 bases; unmatched bases: 3. From germline, CDR1 is MGHRA and CDR2 YSYEKL. CDR3 protein: CASSPGQATGELFF. The CDR3 coding sequence is TGCGCCAGCAGCCCCGGACAGGCCACCGGGGAGCTGTTTTTT.

The CDR3 DNA sequence: TGTGCCAGTAGTAGGGGACAGGGTAGTTACCAGCCCCAGCATTTT. The encoded protein is CASSRGQGSYQPQHF. The chain couples TRBV19 to TRBJ1-5, with 9 bases identical to TRBD1. J was trimmed by 7 bases and V by 4 bases; bases with no gene match: 8. Germline V gene lookup returns CDR1 LNHDA and CDR2 SQIVND (reference sequence). This CDR3 comprises 15 residues.

This clone was detected once. The gene calls are TRBV5-1 and TRBJ1-2; D ambiguous. Germline loops: CDR1 SGHRS, CDR2 YFSETQ. The CDR3 consists of 14 residues. Trimming stripped 0 bases from V and 1 base from J, with 7 bases between. The CDR3 spells CASSLARHNYGYTF. As DNA, the CDR3 is TGCGCCAGCAGCTTGGCCAGACATAACTATGGCTACACCTTC.

V is TRBV9 and J is TRBJ2-2; 8 positions agree with TRBD2. The germline V gene encodes CDR1 SGDLS and CDR2 YYNGEE. The CDR3 spans 16 residues. The V segment lost 0 bases and the J segment 6 bases; nucleotides outside the gene matches: 7. In DNA, the CDR3 is TGTGCCAGCAGCGTAGAGATAGCGGGAATGGCCGGGGAGCTGTTTTTT. Its translation: CASSVEIAGMAGELFF.

This clone has more than one count but fewer than ten. This chain joins TRBV28 and TRBJ2-5; 7 bases are shared with TRBD1. V shed 6 bases, J shed 4 bases, and the junction held 11 bases outside the gene matches. Germline-derived CDR1 and CDR2 are MDHEN and SYDVKM. This CDR3 spans 15 amino acids. CDR3 coding DNA: TGTGCCAGCAGACCACAGGGGCAGGTCGGAGAGACCCAGTACTTC. It yields the protein CASRPQGQVGETQYF.

The CDR3 region is CASSLQGAAYNEQFF. CDR3 sequence (DNA): TGTGCCAGCAGCTTACAGGGGGCCGCTTACAATGAGCAGTTCTTC. The V and J genes are TRBV5-5 and TRBJ2-1; 9 bases are a match to TRBD1. The CDR3 loop spans 15 amino acids. V dropped 2 bases and J dropped 4; count of bases not matched to a gene: 4. CDR1 and CDR2 (germline): SGHKS, YYEKEE (reference sequence).

The chain joins TRBV18 to TRBJ2-7; the D gene is possibly TRBD1 (6 bases). V was trimmed by 3 bases and J by 4 bases, leaving 13 bases between them. This CDR3 is 14 amino acids long. Germline-derived CDR1 and CDR2 are KGHSH and LQKENI. The CDR3 reads CASSPAGARYEQYF. CDR3 DNA sequence: TGTGCCAGCTCACCGGCAGGGGCTCGTTACGAGCAGTACTTC.

In this sample, this clone turned up once. V gene TRBV5-5 combines with J gene TRBJ2-1; 13 positions match TRBD2. CDR3 length equals 16 residues. V gave up 3 bases and J gave up 6 bases; unmatched junction bases: 6. The germline V gene has CDR1 SGHKS and CDR2 YYEKEE (reference sequence). The CDR3 sequence: CASSSMTSGGFNEQFF. In DNA, the CDR3 is TGTGCCAGCAGCTCGATGACTAGCGGGGGGTTCAATGAGCAGTTCTTC. The full variable domain, rest sourced from reference TRBV5-5 and TRBJ2-1, is DAGVTQSPTHLIKTRGQQVTLRCSPISGHKSVSWYQQVLGQGPQFIFQYYEKEERGRGNFPDRFSARQFPNYSSELNVNALLLGDSALYLCASSSMTSGGFNEQFFGPGTRLTVL.

This clone has just a few counts. The gene calls are TRBV5-6 and TRBJ1-1; TRBD1 matches 8 bases. Germline-derived CDR1 and CDR2 are SGHDT and YYEEEE. V gave up 7 bases and J gave up 0 bases; unmatched junction bases: 8. There are 15 residues in the CDR3. The CDR3 loop reads CASGQGRLMNTEAFF. Here the CDR3 DNA reads TGTGCCAGCGGACAGGGCCGATTAATGAACACTGAAGCTTTCTTT. Full variable domain (remainder filled in from reference TRBV5-6 and TRBJ1-1): DAGVTQSPTHLIKTRGQQVTLRCSPKSGHDTVSWYQQALGQGPQFIFQYYEEEERQRGNFPDRFSGHQFPNYSSELNVNALLLGDSALYLCASGQGRLMNTEAFFGQGTRLTVV.

This clone was seen only once. The chain uses TRBV4-3 and TRBJ2-2, with D possibly matching TRBD1 (6 bases). V was shortened by 1 base and J by 4 bases, with 7 bases between the two germline ends. Germline V gene lookup returns CDR1 LGHNA and CDR2 YSLEER. The CDR3 has 14 residues. As DNA, the CDR3 is TGCGCCAGCAGCCAAGGACAGGCCACCGGGGAGCTGTTTTTT. Translated: CASSQGQATGELFF.

The chain has TRBV6-5 and TRBJ1-5, with D maybe TRBD1 (5 bases). The V and J ends lost 2 bases and 7 bases respectively, with 12 bases between them. This CDR3 contains 14 residues. The germline V gene has CDR1 MNHEY and CDR2 SVGAGI. The CDR3 sequence is CASSYGASGQPQHF. CDR3 sequence (DNA): TGTGCCAGCAGTTACGGGGCCTCCGGACAGCCCCAGCATTTT.

The chain links TRBV18 to TRBJ1-1, with a tentative D call TRBD1 (5 bases). The germline gives CDR1 KGHSH, CDR2 LQKENI. The CDR3 loop spans 13 amino acids. Between the trimmed V and J ends, which lost 3 bases and 1 base, there was a span of 6 bases. The CDR3 sequence: CASSPTANTEAFF. The CDR3 bases are TGTGCCAGCTCACCGACAGCGAACACTGAAGCTTTCTTT.

J is TRBJ2-7 and V is TRBV12-5; 8 bases map to TRBD1. The CDR3 runs to 14 residues. In germline, CDR1 is LGHNT, CDR2 FRNRAP. V lost 6 bases and J lost 3; bases outside the gene matches: 7. The chain's CDR3 is CASGPGQGYYEQYF. DNA for the CDR3: TGTGCTAGTGGACCCGGACAGGGTTACTACGAGCAGTACTTC.

The chain employs TRBV5-1 and TRBJ2-2; TRBD1 is a possible D gene (6 bases). Germline CDR1 is SGHRS and CDR2 is YFSETQ. The CDR3 totals 14 residues. The ends were cut back, 4 bases at V and 3 bases at J, with 10 bases in the middle. The CDR3 here is CASSTQGYTGELFF. The CDR3 nucleotides are TGCGCCAGCAGCACTCAGGGGTACACCGGGGAGCTGTTTTTT.

The V gene is TRBV5-4, the J gene TRBJ2-5; the D gene is possibly TRBD2 (5 bases). This CDR3 has 15 amino acids. Germline V lookup: CDR1 SGHNT, CDR2 YYREEE (reference sequence). Deletions cut 4 bases from V and 0 bases from J, with 13 bases between. CDR3 coding DNA: TGTGCCAGCAGCGGGGATTCGGGGTACCAAGAGACCCAGTACTTC. It is translated as CASSGDSGYQETQYF. Drawing the rest from reference TRBV5-4 and TRBJ2-5, the complete variable domain is ETGVTQSPTHLIKTRGQQVTLRCSSQSGHNTVSWYQQALGQGPQFIFQYYREEENGRGNFPPRFSGLQFPNYSSELNVNALELDDSALYLCASSGDSGYQETQYFGPGTRLLVL.

This clone was seen a few times. The chain uses TRBV24-1 and TRBJ1-1; D call uncertain. V dropped 1 base and J dropped 4 bases, with 12 bases sitting between them. Per germline, CDR1 KGHDR and CDR2 SFDVKD. The length of the CDR3 is 15 residues. The CDR3 DNA reads as TGTGCCACCAGTGATTTATTAAATAGGAGCACTGAAGCTTTCTTT. The encoded protein is CATSDLLNRSTEAFF.

This clone was detected only once. The chain has TRBV4-3 and TRBJ2-3, with 9 bases matching TRBD1. The CDR3 sequence is 16 residues long. From germline, CDR1 is LGHNA and CDR2 YSLEER. The V segment lost 0 bases and the J segment 5 bases; nucleotides outside the gene matches: 6. The CDR3: CASSQDTGGQGDTQYF. The CDR3 coding sequence is TGCGCCAGCAGCCAAGATACAGGGGGCCAGGGAGATACGCAGTATTTT.

The rearrangement joins TRBV5-1 to TRBJ1-1; tentatively, D is TRBD1 (5 bases). Germline V gene sequence: CDR1 SGHRS, CDR2 YFSETQ. This CDR3 has 13 amino acids. Trimming took 6 bases from V and 6 from J, leaving 15 bases between them. CDR3 residues: CASNLGGGAEAFF. The CDR3 bases are TGCGCCAGCAATTTGGGGGGAGGGGCTGAAGCTTTCTTT.

This rearrangement joins TRBV28 to TRBJ2-5; D is possibly TRBD2 (5 bases). The length of the CDR3 is 12 residues. CDR1 MDHEN and CDR2 SYDVKM come from the germline V gene. Trimming pared 2 bases from V and 13 bases from J, leaving 14 bases between. The CDR3 DNA sequence: TGTGCCAGCAGTTTAGGGCGGGCTCACCCGTACTTC. This sequence encodes CASSLGRAHPYF. The entire variable domain, with the rest obtained from reference TRBV28 and TRBJ2-5, is as follows: DVKVTQSSRYLVKRTGEKVFLECVQDMDHENMFWYRQDPGLGLRLIYFSYDVKMKEKGDIPEGYSVSREKKERFSLILESASTNQTSMYLCASSLGRAHPYFGPGTRLLVL.

This chain joins TRBV12-3 or TRBV12-4 and TRBJ1-2, with 7 bases identical to TRBD1. The CDR3 has 13 amino acids. V trimming: 7 bases; J trimming: 4 bases; junction bases outside the gene matches: 6. The CDR3 nucleotides are TGTGCCAGCACCTCACAGGGGCCCTATGGCTACACCTTC. This translates into CASTSQGPYGYTF.

The chain couples TRBV3-1 (or the pseudogene TRBV3-2) to TRBJ2-1; the D gene is possibly TRBD2 (5 bases). Germline V gives CDR1 LGHDT, CDR2 YNNKEL (reference sequence). Trimming left V 2 bases short and J 3 bases short, with 20 bases between. The CDR3 consists of 18 residues. The CDR3 region has the DNA TGTGCCAGCAGCCAACCCTTAGTGATGTGGACTGGCTACAATGAGCAGTTCTTC. This codes for CASSQPLVMWTGYNEQFF.

The J gene is TRBJ1-4, the V gene TRBV3-1 (or the pseudogene TRBV3-2); D is perhaps TRBD1 (5 bases). Trimming took 4 bases from V and 8 from J, leaving 14 bases between them. There are 14 residues in the CDR3. Germline V gene lookup returns CDR1 LGHDT and CDR2 YNNKEL (reference sequence). CDR3 region: CASSPGGQAEKLFF. CDR3 bases: TGTGCCAGCAGCCCCGGGGGTCAGGCCGAAAAACTGTTTTTT.

V is TRBV28 and J is TRBJ2-3; a weak D match, TRBD1 (6 bases). Trimming left V 4 bases short and J 10 bases short, with 12 bases between. CDR3 length: 12 amino acids. Germline loops: CDR1 MDHEN, CDR2 SYDVKM. As DNA, the CDR3 is TGTGCCAGCAGTTCAGACAGGCAAGCGCAGTATTTT. It codes for CASSSDRQAQYF.

This clone was observed a handful of times. The V gene is TRBV28, the J gene TRBJ2-7; TRBD1 matches 8 bases. This CDR3 contains 14 residues. The junction had 10 bases not matched to a gene; V was cut back by 7 bases and J by 5 bases. Germline-derived CDR1 and CDR2 are MDHEN and SYDVKM. The DNA for the CDR3 is TGTGCCAGCAAAATGGACAGGGTAAGGAACGAGCAGTACTTC. Translated: CASKMDRVRNEQYF.

The chain uses TRBV7-6 and TRBJ2-1; 7 bases line up with TRBD2. The germline V gene encodes CDR1 SGHVS and CDR2 FNYEAQ. The CDR3 has 17 amino acids. With V trimmed by 2 bases and J by 4 bases, 11 bases remained unmatched. In nucleotides, the CDR3 is TGTGCCAGCAGCTTACAGACTGGCGGGAGCTCGTACAATGAGCAGTTCTTC. Amino acids: CASSLQTGGSSYNEQFF.

The rearrangement links TRBV19 to TRBJ2-1, with 8 positions matching TRBD2. There are 17 residues in the CDR3. With V trimmed by 6 bases and J by 0 bases, 10 bases remained unmatched. CDR1 and CDR2 (germline): LNHDA, SQIVND (reference sequence). CDR3 in amino acids: CASSPRPGGSSYNEQFF. In nucleotides, the CDR3 is TGTGCCAGTAGCCCTCGTCCGGGAGGGAGCTCCTACAATGAGCAGTTCTTC. Looking up the rest from reference TRBV19 and TRBJ2-1 gives the full variable domain: DGGITQSPKYLFRKEGQNVTLSCEQNLNHDAMYWYRQDPGQGLRLIYYSQIVNDFQKGDIAEGYSVSREKKESFPLTVTSAQKNPTAFYLCASSPRPGGSSYNEQFFGPGTRLTVL.